Listed below are T cell receptor beta chains from one sample, sequenced in a study of long-term antiretroviral therapy in people with HIV. Data came from immunoSEQ multiplex PCR; TCRdb stores just in-frame clones and leaves some out. Among about 40,000 clones, 85% to 90% were seen once, and the ten largest hold more than 4%. This specimen consisted of unsorted PBMCs, obtained 1.2 years after starting antiretroviral therapy. The receptors stem from a woman between 50 and 59 years old with HIV. Both conserved end residues are part of each CDR3. Rows may omit the clone size; those that give it use once, few, many or a size class.

j_call,v_call,clone_size,cdr3_aa
TRBJ1-3,TRBV7-9,-,CASSLFSSSGNTIYF
TRBJ1-4,TRBV6-1,-,CASTEEVGGEKLFF
TRBJ2-7,TRBV7-8,-,CASSSPLIPYEQYF
TRBJ1-5,TRBV7-2,-,CASSQPLGPGSNQPQHF
TRBJ2-7,TRBV5-4,-,CASSVGTAPRFEQYF
TRBJ2-7,TRBV10-3,-,CAISDEGSYEQYF
TRBJ1-2,TRBV5-6,few,CASSFRDSDLYGYTF
TRBJ2-7,TRBV10-2,-,CASNTGGPPNEQYF
TRBJ1-1,TRBV5-6,-,CASSLPGTGGTEAFF
TRBJ2-7,TRBV6-5,few,CASSQGDSYEQYF
TRBJ1-6,TRBV5-6,-,CASSFFGGASNSPLHF
TRBJ2-7,TRBV29-1,-,CSVGPDTYEQYF
TRBJ1-2,TRBV2,-,CASSDRSYGYTF
TRBJ2-7,TRBV12-5,few,CASVPAGDNYEQYF
TRBJ2-3,TRBV18,-,CASSPSLAGRDTQYF
TRBJ1-1,TRBV7-9,-,CASSLGMGTEAFF